This T cell receptor beta chain was found in a study of T cells in Graves' hyperthyroidism and ophthalmopathy. Template material for amplifying TCR beta CDR3 regions consisted of RNA transcripts. In the first-round RT-PCR of the TCR CDR3, the HTBI primer set was used. TCRdb independently ran MiXCR on the multiplex PCR reads; one entry per CDR3 protein. Among fewer than 650,000 distinct CDR3 sequences, about 14% were seen once, and the ten largest hold less than 6%. Findings of the study overall: Blood also carried most thyroid clonotypes expanded above 0.001. For ophthalmopathy, model prediction preceded onset by a median roughly 6.2 months.

At first hyperthyroidism diagnosis, before any ophthalmopathy symptoms, the blood sample was collected. Germline CDR1 and CDR2: SGHTA and FQGNSA. V was cut by 3 bases and J by 15 bases, with 15 bases left in between. This CDR3 comprises 12 residues. This clonotype was counted a few times. Its specificity is not known. The clonotype was recovered from a woman in her 30s with Graves' hyperthyroidism that later progressed to Graves' ophthalmopathy. Sequenced sample: blood. This rearrangement joins TRBV7-2 to TRBJ2-1, with D possibly TRBD2 on 5 matching bases. The CDR3 nucleotides read TGTGCCAGCAGCTTGAACCGGGAATTGGGGTTCTTC. Translated, it gives CASSLNRELGFF.